Detailed here is one T cell receptor (beta chain). Then a second PCR, running roughly 7 to 12 cycles, was carried out with a sample-barcoded 5' primer and a J-beta primer mix. Researchers report that each sample yielded at least 2.5 million CDR3-containing paired-end reads. One entry per CDR3 protein, called by TCRdb with MiXCR from the 5' RACE reads. The sample has around 2 million distinct CDR3 sequences; roughly two fifths are singletons. This entry belongs to a study of blood T cells in healthy people across ages. The sample providers were healthy Caucasian people from Russia, aged roughly 6 to 100. Germline V lookup: CDR1 SGHRS, CDR2 YFSETQ. The ends lost 5 bases at V and 12 bases at J; junction bases unmatched: 8. The CDR3 consists of 12 residues.

The chain joins TRBV5-1 to TRBJ2-7; 10 positions agree with TRBD1. This sequence originates from a human donor in good health. Sequenced material: blood. The CDR3: CASSSTGTGAYF. CDR3 DNA sequence: TGCGCCAGCAGTTCGACCGGGACAGGGGCGTACTTC.